A single sample gave rise to the 13 T cell receptor beta chains below, sequenced in a study of technical replicates of blood from a few donors. Repertoires were generated with immunoSEQ multiplex PCR, while TCRdb's copy carries only in-frame clones and drops some. The table has 64,000 or so clones, around 87% seen once; the top ten hold roughly 4.6%. The source material was PBMCs. Receptors were obtained from a human donor in good health. Some clones in this sample may be carry-over from other donors' samples.

The chain recombines TRBV4-1 with TRBJ2-3, with 8 positions matching TRBD2. Germline CDR1 reads MGHRA; CDR2 reads YSYEKL. With 4 bases clipped from V and 6 bases from J, the junction kept 12 bases outside the gene matches. The CDR3 runs 16 residues. The CDR3 region is CASSRGSGTSMDTQYF. CDR3 bases: TGCGCCAGCAGCCGGGGATCCGGGACTAGTATGGATACGCAGTATTTT.

The chain is built from TRBV11-3 and TRBJ2-1; 11 nucleotides agree with TRBD2. The CDR3 contains 15 residues. With 5 bases clipped from V and 7 bases from J, the junction kept 7 bases outside the gene matches. Germline V gene lookup returns CDR1 SGHNT and CDR2 YENEEA. The CDR3 loop is CASSITSGSFNEQFF. The CDR3 nucleotides are TGTGCCAGCAGCATTACTAGCGGGAGTTTTAATGAGCAGTTCTTC.

The chain links TRBV7-2 to TRBJ2-3, with D tentatively TRBD2 (6 bases). The CDR3 is 14 amino acids. V was pared by 1 base and J by 4 bases, with 9 bases between. Germline CDR1 reads SGHTA; CDR2 reads FQGNSA. The CDR3 sequence is CASSLVGGADTQYF. CDR3 coding DNA: TGTGCCAGCAGCTTAGTGGGAGGAGCAGATACGCAGTATTTT.

The V gene is TRBV7-9, the J gene TRBJ2-3; TRBD1 agrees at 7 bases. The V gene's germline CDR1 is SEHNR and CDR2 FQNEAQ (reference sequence). The junction had 6 bases not matched to a gene; V was cut back by 5 bases and J by 4 bases. The length of the CDR3 is 14 residues. This CDR3 is CASSRTGLADTQYF. CDR3 bases: TGTGCCAGCAGCCGGACAGGTCTGGCAGATACGCAGTATTTT.

This clone was observed a single time. The rearrangement uses TRBV6-1 and TRBJ1-5, with D perhaps TRBD1 (6 bases). The V and J ends lost 8 bases and 3 bases respectively, with 11 bases between them. Germline assignment: CDR1 MNHNS and CDR2 SASEGT. The CDR3 has 13 amino acids. The CDR3 protein is CASDRMNNQPQHF. The CDR3 nucleotides read TGTGCCAGCGACAGGATGAACAATCAGCCCCAGCATTTT.

The V gene is TRBV6-1, the J gene TRBJ2-1, with 8 bases matching TRBD2. Losses at the gene ends were 3 bases for V and 5 bases for J; bases not matched to a gene: 6. The germline V gene has CDR1 MNHNS and CDR2 SASEGT. This CDR3 comprises 15 residues. DNA for the CDR3: TGTGCCAGCAGTGATGAGAGCGGGGGTCACAATGAGCAGTTCTTC. Its translation is CASSDESGGHNEQFF.

The CDR3 here is CASSPGTSDNEQFF. CDR3 coding DNA: TGCGCCAGCAGTCCCGGGACTAGCGACAATGAGCAGTTCTTC. The genes are TRBV4-3 and TRBJ2-1; TRBD2 matches at 10 bases. The germline V gene has CDR1 LGHNA and CDR2 YSLEER. V was clipped by 6 bases and J by 5 bases; unmatched bases: 4. This CDR3 comprises 14 residues.

The chain carries TRBV4-2 and TRBJ2-1; D gene unclear. CDR1 and CDR2 (germline): LGHNA, YNFKEQ. Between the trimmed V and J ends, which lost 0 bases and 0 bases, there was a span of 12 bases. The CDR3 consists of 17 residues. In DNA form, the CDR3 reads TGTGCCAGCAGCCAAGATTCTGCCGCCAGCTCCTACAATGAGCAGTTCTTC. Translated: CASSQDSAASSYNEQFF.

CDR3 sequence reads: CASSQDQSGLPRFF. The CDR3 coding sequence is TGTGCCAGCAGCCAAGATCAGTCGGGACTACCTAGGTTCTTC. This rearrangement joins TRBV4-2 to TRBJ2-1; TRBD2 matches at 7 bases. Germline CDR1 reads LGHNA; CDR2 reads YNFKEQ. V lost 0 bases to trimming and J lost 15 bases; unmatched junction nucleotides: 11. This CDR3 is built from 14 residues.

The chain couples TRBV10-3 to TRBJ1-1; 7 positions match TRBD1. The germline V gene encodes CDR1 ENHRY and CDR2 SYGVKD. CDR3 length: 14 amino acids. With V trimmed by 3 bases and J by 4 bases, 5 bases remained unmatched. CDR3 coding DNA: TGTGCCATCAGTGAAGGGCAGGGGGGCACTGAAGCTTTCTTT. Protein: CAISEGQGGTEAFF.

V is TRBV11-2 and J is TRBJ1-4; 8 bases are shared with TRBD1. Germline assignment: CDR1 SGHAT and CDR2 FQNNGV. The junction had 8 bases not matched to a gene; V was cut back by 6 bases and J by 5 bases. There are 15 residues in the CDR3. CDR3 coding DNA: TGTGCCAGCAGTTTTACAGGGGGGAAGAATGAAAAACTGTTTTTT. Protein sequence: CASSFTGGKNEKLFF.

The chain is built from TRBV7-2 and TRBJ2-5, with TRBD2 matching 8 bases. CDR3 size: 16 residues. CDR1 SGHTA and CDR2 FQGNSA come from the germline V gene. V lost 4 bases to trimming and J lost 5 bases; unmatched junction nucleotides: 12. CDR3 in amino acids: CASSSEGRGGWETQYF. The CDR3 region has the DNA TGTGCCAGCAGCTCAGAGGGTCGGGGGGGCTGGGAGACCCAGTACTTC.

This clone has a single count. The chain joins TRBV7-8 to TRBJ2-2; perhaps TRBD1 as D (5 bases). The CDR3 loop spans 18 amino acids. V lost 7 bases and J 0 bases, leaving 21 bases between the germline ends. Germline loops: CDR1 SGHVS, CDR2 FQNEAQ. The CDR3 here is CASTRLPDSPTNTGELFF. The CDR3 nucleotides are TGTGCCAGCACCCGGCTACCCGACAGCCCAACGAACACCGGGGAGCTGTTTTTT. Drawing the rest from reference TRBV7-8 and TRBJ2-2, the complete variable domain is GAGVSQSPRYKVAKRGQDVALRCDPISGHVSLFWYQQALGQGPEFLTYFQNEAQLDKSGLPSDRFFAERPEGSVSTLKIQRTQQEDSAVYLCASTRLPDSPTNTGELFFGEGSRLTVL.